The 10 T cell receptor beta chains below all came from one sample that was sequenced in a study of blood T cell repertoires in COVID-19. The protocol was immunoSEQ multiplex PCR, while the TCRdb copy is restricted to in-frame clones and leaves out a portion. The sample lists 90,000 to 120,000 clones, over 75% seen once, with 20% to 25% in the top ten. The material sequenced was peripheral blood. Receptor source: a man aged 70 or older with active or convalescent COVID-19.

The CDR3 protein is CASSLVQQETQYF. The CDR3 DNA sequence: TGCGCCAGCAGCTTGGTACAGCAAGAGACCCAGTACTTC. The chain joins TRBV5-1 to TRBJ2-5, with D hard to call. V dropped 0 bases and J dropped 2 bases, with 5 bases sitting between them. CDR3 length: 13 amino acids. Germline lookup yields CDR1 SGHRS and CDR2 YFSETQ.

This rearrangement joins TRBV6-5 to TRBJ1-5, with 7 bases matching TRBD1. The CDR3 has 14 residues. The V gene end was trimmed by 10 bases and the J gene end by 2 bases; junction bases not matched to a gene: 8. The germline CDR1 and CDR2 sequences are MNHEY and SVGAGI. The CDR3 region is CATVPTGGNQPQHF. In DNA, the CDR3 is TGTGCCACCGTCCCTACAGGGGGCAATCAGCCCCAGCATTTT.

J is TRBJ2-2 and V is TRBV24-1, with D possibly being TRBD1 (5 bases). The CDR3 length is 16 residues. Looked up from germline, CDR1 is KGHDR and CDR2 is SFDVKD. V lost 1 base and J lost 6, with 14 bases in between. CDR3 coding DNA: TGTGCCACCAGTGATTTCGGCAGGGTGGGGCCCGGGGAGCTGTTTTTT. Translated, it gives CATSDFGRVGPGELFF.

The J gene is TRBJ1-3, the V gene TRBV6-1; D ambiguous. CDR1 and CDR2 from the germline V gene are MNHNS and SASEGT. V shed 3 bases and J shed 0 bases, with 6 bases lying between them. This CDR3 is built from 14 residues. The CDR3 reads CASSDPGSGNTIYF. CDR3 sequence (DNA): TGTGCCAGCAGTGATCCGGGCTCTGGAAACACCATATATTTT.

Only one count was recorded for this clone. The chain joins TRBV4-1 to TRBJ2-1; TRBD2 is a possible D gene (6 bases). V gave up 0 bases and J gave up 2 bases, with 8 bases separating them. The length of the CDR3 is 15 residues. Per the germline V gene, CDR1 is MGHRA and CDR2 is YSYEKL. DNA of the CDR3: TGCGCCAGCAGCCAAGAGGAGGGTACCTACAATGAGCAGTTCTTC. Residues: CASSQEEGTYNEQFF.

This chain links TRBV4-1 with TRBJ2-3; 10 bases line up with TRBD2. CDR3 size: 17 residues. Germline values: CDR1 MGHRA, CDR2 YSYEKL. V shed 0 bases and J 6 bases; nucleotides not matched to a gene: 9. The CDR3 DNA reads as TGCGCCAGCAGCCAAGAAAAGCGGGGGGGCCTTAGGGATACGCAGTATTTT. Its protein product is CASSQEKRGGLRDTQYF.

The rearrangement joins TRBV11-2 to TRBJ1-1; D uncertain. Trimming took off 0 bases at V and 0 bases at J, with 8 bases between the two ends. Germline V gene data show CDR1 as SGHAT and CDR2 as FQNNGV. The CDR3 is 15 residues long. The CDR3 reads CASSLDRNLNTEAFF. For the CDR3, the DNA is TGTGCCAGCAGCTTAGACAGAAATTTGAACACTGAAGCTTTCTTT.

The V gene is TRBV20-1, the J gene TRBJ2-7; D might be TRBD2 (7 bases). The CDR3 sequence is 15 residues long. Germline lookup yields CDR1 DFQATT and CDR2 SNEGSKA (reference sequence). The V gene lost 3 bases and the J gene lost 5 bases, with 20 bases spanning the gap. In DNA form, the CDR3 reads TGCAGTGCTAGTAGCCTAGCGGAGGGGGTAGACGAGCAGTACTTC. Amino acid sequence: CSASSLAEGVDEQYF.

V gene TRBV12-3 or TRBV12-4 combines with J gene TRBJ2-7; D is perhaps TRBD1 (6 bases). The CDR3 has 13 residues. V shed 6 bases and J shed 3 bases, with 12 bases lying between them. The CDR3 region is CASRHRAGYEQYF. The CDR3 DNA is TGTGCCAGCAGACACAGGGCTGGCTACGAGCAGTACTTC.

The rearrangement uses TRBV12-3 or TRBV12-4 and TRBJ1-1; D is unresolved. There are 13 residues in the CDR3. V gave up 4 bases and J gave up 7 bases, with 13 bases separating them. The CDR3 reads CASSSPPGYEAFF. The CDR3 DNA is TGTGCCAGCAGTTCCCCGCCCGGGTATGAAGCTTTCTTT.